This T cell receptor beta chain came from a study of cytomegalovirus exposure and HLA in healthy donors. Study observations and caveats: In an earlier analysis, most TCR beta V segments were productive about 87% or about 30% of the time. In a later analysis, a genetic analysis reported fewer productive-TCR N-insertions in an Asian-associated ancestry cluster than the cohort average. A later analysis associated roughly 15,000 TCR beta sequences with HLA alleles at a 0.05 false discovery rate.

The PCR made use of 60 Vbeta and 13 Jbeta primers. This table comes from immunoSEQ multiplex PCR, and its TCRdb copy is limited to in-frame clones, with some not included. The profile shows some 120,000 clones, roughly four fifths of them singletons. Note on this clone: Its antigen is not known.

Sequencing input: PBMCs. The receptor's source is a woman under 30 in good health and CMV-seronegative.

CDR3 sequence (DNA): TGTGCCAGCAGCCGAGGCGTAGCATCTAATCGTGCAGATACGCAGTATTTT. Translation gives CASSRGVASNRADTQYF. This chain joins TRBV11-2 and TRBJ2-3; no definite D call. In germline, CDR1 is SGHAT, CDR2 FQNNGV. The CDR3 sequence is 17 residues long. V was trimmed by 5 bases and J by 4 bases, leaving 22 bases between them.